These 2 T cell receptor beta chains were all obtained from the same sample, sequenced in a study of blood T cell repertoires in COVID-19. Produced via immunoSEQ multiplex PCR; TCRdb's table is partial and in-frame only. The sample holds about 220,000 clones, 84% seen once. The sequenced material came from PBMCs or T cells enriched from blood (not recorded which). Receptors were obtained from a middle-aged woman who had recovered from COVID-19.

The rearrangement joins TRBV29-1 to TRBJ2-1, with TRBD2 identical over 13 bases. With V trimmed by 7 bases and J by 3 bases, 27 bases remained unmatched. Germline V lookup: CDR1 SQVTM, CDR2 ANQGSEA. The CDR3 extends over 22 amino acids. DNA of the CDR3: TGCAGCGCCGCCGTGGGACAGGGTCTCCGGACTAGCGGGAGAGGCTACTACAATGAGCAGTTCTTC. Translation gives CSAAVGQGLRTSGRGYYNEQFF.

The chain recombines TRBV7-3 with TRBJ2-1; 8 nucleotides align to TRBD2. This CDR3 comprises 13 residues. The ends lost 6 bases at V and 9 bases at J; junction bases unmatched: 7. CDR1 is SGHTA, CDR2 FQGTGA, per germline. The CDR3 coding sequence is TGTGCCAGCAGTTTCGGGGGGGCCGGTGAGCAGTTCTTC. Encoded protein: CASSFGGAGEQFF.